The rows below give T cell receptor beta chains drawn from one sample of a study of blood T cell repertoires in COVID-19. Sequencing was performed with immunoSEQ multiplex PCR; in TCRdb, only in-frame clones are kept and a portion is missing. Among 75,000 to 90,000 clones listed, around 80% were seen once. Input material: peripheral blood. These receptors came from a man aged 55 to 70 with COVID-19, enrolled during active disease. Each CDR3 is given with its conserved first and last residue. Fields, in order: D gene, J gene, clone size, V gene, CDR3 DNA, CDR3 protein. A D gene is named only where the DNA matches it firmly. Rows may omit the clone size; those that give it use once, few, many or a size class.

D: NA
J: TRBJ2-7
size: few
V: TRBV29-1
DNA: TGCAGCGTTTTTGCGGGTTTCGTCGAGCAGTACTTC
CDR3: CSVFAGFVEQYF

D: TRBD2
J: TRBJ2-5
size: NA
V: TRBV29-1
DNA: TGCAGCGTTTTCCCGGGACTAGCGGCCCAAGAGACCCAGTACTTC
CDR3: CSVFPGLAAQETQYF

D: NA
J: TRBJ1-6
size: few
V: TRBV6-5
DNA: TGTGCCAGCAGTTACGATCCAACAGGGTACGGTTCACCCCTCCACTTT
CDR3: CASSYDPTGYGSPLHF

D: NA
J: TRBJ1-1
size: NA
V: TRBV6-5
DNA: TGTGCCAGCAGTTCCCTCGGGGGGGGCCGTGGAGGTTTCTTT
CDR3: CASSSLGGGRGGFF

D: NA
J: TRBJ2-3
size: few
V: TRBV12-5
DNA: TGTGCTAGTGGTTTCGAAGTAGGGGGAGATACGCAGTATTTT
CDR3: CASGFEVGGDTQYF

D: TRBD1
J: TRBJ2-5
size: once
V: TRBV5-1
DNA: TGCGCCAGCAGCTGGACAGGGGGCGCGGGAGAGACCCAGTACTTC
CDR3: CASSWTGGAGETQYF

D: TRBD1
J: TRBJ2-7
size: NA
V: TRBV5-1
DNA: TGCGCCAGCAGCTTTCCAGGGGGCTCTGACGAGCAGTACTTC
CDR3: CASSFPGGSDEQYF

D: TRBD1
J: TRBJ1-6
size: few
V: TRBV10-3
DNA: TGTGCCATCGGGCCGACAGGGGCAAATAATTCACCCCTCCACTTT
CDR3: CAIGPTGANNSPLHF

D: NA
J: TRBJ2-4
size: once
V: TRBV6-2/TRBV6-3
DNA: TGTGCCAGCAGTTATCTTGACGGAGTTCGGGCCAAAAACATTCAGTACTTC
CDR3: CASSYLDGVRAKNIQYF

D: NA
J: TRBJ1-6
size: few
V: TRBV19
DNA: TGTGCCAGCGCCCCCGGGGAATTAACTAATTCACCCCTCCACTTT
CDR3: CASAPGELTNSPLHF

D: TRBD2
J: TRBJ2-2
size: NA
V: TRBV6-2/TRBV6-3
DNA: TGTGCCAGCAGCCCCGGGACTAGATGGGAGCTGTTTTTT
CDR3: CASSPGTRWELFF

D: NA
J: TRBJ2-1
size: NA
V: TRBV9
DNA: TGTGCCAGCAGCGTAGCTGAGGGATCGAATGAGCAGTTCTTC
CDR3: CASSVAEGSNEQFF

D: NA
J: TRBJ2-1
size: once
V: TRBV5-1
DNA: TGCGCCAGCAGCTTGGAAGGGGTTGAGCAGTTCTTC
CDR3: CASSLEGVEQFF

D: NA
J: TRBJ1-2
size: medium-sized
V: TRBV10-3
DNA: TGTGCCATCAGTGAGTCGATTGCACAGCTTGGCTACACCTTC
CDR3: CAISESIAQLGYTF

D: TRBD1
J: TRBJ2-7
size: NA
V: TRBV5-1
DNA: TGCGCCAGCAGCTCGGGACAGGGGGCAACCAACGAGCAGTACTTC
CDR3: CASSSGQGATNEQYF

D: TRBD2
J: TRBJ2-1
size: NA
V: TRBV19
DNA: TGTGCCAGTTCCCTGGGGGGGGGTAGTGAGCAGTTCTTC
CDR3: CASSLGGGSEQFF

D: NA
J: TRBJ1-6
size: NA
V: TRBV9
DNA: TGTGCCAGCAGCGTAGCCTGGGAGAATAATTCACCCCTCCACTTT
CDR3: CASSVAWENNSPLHF